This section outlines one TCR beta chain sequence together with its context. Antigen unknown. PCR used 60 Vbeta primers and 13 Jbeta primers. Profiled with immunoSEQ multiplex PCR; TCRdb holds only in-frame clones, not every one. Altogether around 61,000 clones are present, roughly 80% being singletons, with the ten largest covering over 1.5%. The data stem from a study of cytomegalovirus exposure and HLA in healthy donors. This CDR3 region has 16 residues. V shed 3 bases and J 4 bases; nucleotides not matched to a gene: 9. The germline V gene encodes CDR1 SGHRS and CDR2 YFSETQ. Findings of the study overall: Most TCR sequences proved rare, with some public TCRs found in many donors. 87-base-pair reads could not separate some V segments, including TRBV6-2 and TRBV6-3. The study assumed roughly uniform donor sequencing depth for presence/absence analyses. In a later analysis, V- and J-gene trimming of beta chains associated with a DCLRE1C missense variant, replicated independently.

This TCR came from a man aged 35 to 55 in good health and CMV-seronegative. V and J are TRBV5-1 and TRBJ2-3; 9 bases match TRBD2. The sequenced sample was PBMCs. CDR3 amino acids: CASSSRGGGASDTQYF. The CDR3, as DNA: TGCGCCAGCAGCTCCCGGGGCGGGGGGGCTTCAGATACGCAGTATTTT.